This TCR beta chain emerged from a study of T cells in narcolepsy. Study-level points and caveats: Autoreactive clonotypes reportedly recurred in blood of same and different patients, not controls.

For this clone: Its antigen is as yet unknown.

Here immunoSEQ multiplex PCR was the method, and the copy in TCRdb shows in-frame clones only, minus some. The sample consists of approximately 25,000 clones, roughly two thirds of them appearing once. The V end was cut by 3 bases, the J end by 2 bases, with 16 bases between. This CDR3 comprises 16 residues. Germline assignment: CDR1 LNHDA and CDR2 SQIVND (reference sequence). Sample: memory (CD45RA-) CD4+ T cells from blood. This TCR was sampled from a human donor in good health. V usage is TRBV19 and J usage is TRBJ2-5; tentative D call: TRBD2 (6 bases). In nucleotides, the CDR3 is TGTGCCAGTAGTATTGATTCGGGGGTGGGTCAAGAGACCCAGTACTTC. Protein: CASSIDSGVGQETQYF.